This TCR beta chain derives from a study of T-cell reconstitution after alpha-beta-depleted transplantation in children. Unique molecular identifiers tagged the TCRbeta library. Via MiXCR, TCRdb re-called the PCR reads, giving one row per CDR3 protein. The top ten hold about 6% of the sample, which has over 400,000 distinct CDR3 sequences, under 15% seen once. Losses at the gene ends were 6 bases for V and 6 bases for J; bases not matched to a gene: 13. This CDR3 comprises 18 residues. Germline loops: CDR1 MNHNS, CDR2 SASEGT. The chain carries TRBV6-1 and TRBJ2-1; 14 bases map to TRBD2. The receptor comes from a human donor who donated a stem cell graft to a child with combined immunodeficiency. The specimen comprised PBMCs from the stem cell graft donor, sampled from the stem cell graft. In DNA form, the CDR3 reads TGTGCCAGCAGCCGGGGACTAGCGGGGGACGGCTCATCCAATGAGCAGTTCTTC. Amino acid sequence: CASSRGLAGDGSSNEQFF.